This TCR beta chain was retrieved from a study of cytomegalovirus exposure and HLA in healthy donors. Turning to the study itself: About 85 million unique TCRs from HLA-typed donors were held in an early release of data. Study-wide points: Earlier analysis yielded a pattern in which most TCR beta V segments were productive about 90% or about 30% of the time. In vitro testing confirmed a few CMV-associated chains as specific for CMV antigens.

Trimming at V came to 5 bases and at J to 4 bases, leaving 13 bases not matched to a gene. The CDR3 covers 16 residues. Germline lookup yields CDR1 SGHVS and CDR2 FQNEAQ. A word on this clone: Its antigen remains unidentified.

PCR was performed using 60 Vbeta and 13 Jbeta primers. Method: immunoSEQ multiplex PCR; TCRdb's copy keeps in-frame clones and lacks some. The profile shows about 81,000 clones, about 80% of them singletons. This sequence originates from a man aged 50-60 years in good health and CMV-seropositive. Sequencing input: PBMCs. The genes are TRBV7-8 and TRBJ2-5; 7 bases match TRBD2. The CDR3 coding sequence is TGTGCCAGCAGCCCCCTGGGGGGAGGGCCACGAGAGACCCAGTACTTC. Its translation is CASSPLGGGPRETQYF. The whole variable domain, filled in from reference TRBV7-8 and TRBJ2-5, reads GAGVSQSPRYKVAKRGQDVALRCDPISGHVSLFWYQQALGQGPEFLTYFQNEAQLDKSGLPSDRFFAERPEGSVSTLKIQRTQQEDSAVYLCASSPLGGGPRETQYFGPGTRLLVL.